This TCR beta chain comes out of a study of blood T cell repertoires in COVID-19. Study overall: Italy, Spain and the United States were the sources of the convalescent and acute COVID-19 samples. PBMCs, B-cell-depleted T cells, or T cells provided the cDNA or gDNA that made up the material.

In the original workflow: For nucleated cells, counts were estimated from reference gene primer amplification. Data came from immunoSEQ multiplex PCR; TCRdb stores just in-frame clones and leaves some out. The V and J calls and the clone size are those of that table, but D and trimming were determined from the DNA. Among about 170,000 clones listed, roughly 93% were seen once. Germline V gene lookup returns CDR1 MDHEN and CDR2 SYDVKM. This CDR3 has 18 amino acids. Trimming cost V 3 bases and J 2 bases, with 17 bases left between them. It was during active infection that Seattle patients were enrolled and then longitudinally followed.

This TCR was recovered from a man between 18 and 35 years old with COVID-19, enrolled during active disease. The V and J genes are TRBV28 and TRBJ2-6; tentatively, D is TRBD1 (6 bases). Sequenced: peripheral blood. The CDR3 DNA reads TGTGCCAGCAGTTTTTATGGGGACACCCTCCCTGGGGCCAACGTCCTGACTTTC. This translates into CASSFYGDTLPGANVLTF. Full variable domain (missing parts from reference TRBV28 and TRBJ2-6): DVKVTQSSRYLVKRTGEKVFLECVQDMDHENMFWYRQDPGLGLRLIYFSYDVKMKEKGDIPEGYSVSREKKERFSLILESASTNQTSMYLCASSFYGDTLPGANVLTFGAGSRLTVL.